This TCR beta chain was retrieved from a study of cytomegalovirus exposure and HLA in healthy donors. Study conclusions and caveats: In a later analysis, 17,000 or so TCR beta sequences were associated with HLA alleles at 0.05 false discovery rate. What was likely a sequencing artifact was a cluster of highly shared sequence variants. With high specificity and sensitivity, the classifier reportedly diagnosed cytomegalovirus status. The study listed some 160 cytomegalovirus-associated TCR beta chains.

Researchers ran the PCR with 60 Vbeta and 13 Jbeta primers. Generated by immunoSEQ multiplex PCR, the TCRdb table keeps only in-frame clones and is missing some. The specimen's table records under 40,000 clones. On this clone itself: Its antigen is not known.

CDR1 DFQATT and CDR2 SNEGSKA come from the germline V gene (reference sequence). The germline V and J ends were trimmed by 6 bases and 3 bases, with 8 bases remaining between them. The CDR3 spans 11 residues. The receptor comes from a woman in her thirties or forties in good health and CMV-seropositive. Sample: PBMCs. The chain joins TRBV20-1 to TRBJ1-2; D remains unclear. CDR3 in amino acids: CSARADYGYTF. DNA of the CDR3: TGCAGTGCGCGAGCGGACTATGGCTACACCTTC.